This T cell receptor (beta chain) was observed in a study of T cell changes during pregnancy in multiple sclerosis. V lost 2 bases, J lost 5 bases, and 15 bases lay in between. This CDR3 has 15 amino acids. Germline assignment: CDR1 SGHTA and CDR2 FQGTGA. Sequencing used immunoSEQ multiplex PCR; TCRdb keeps in-frame clones, though not all of them. The sample has around 50,000 clones; over 80% are singletons. The sample in question was CD4+ T cells from peripheral blood mononuclear cells, obtained after pregnancy. This sequence was found in a female donor with multiple sclerosis, enrolled in a pregnancy study. This chain joins TRBV7-3 and TRBJ2-5; TRBD2 is a possible D gene (6 bases). The CDR3 is CASSLFRGSEETQYF. The CDR3 coding sequence is TGTGCCAGCAGCTTATTCCGGGGGTCGGAGGAGACCCAGTACTTC.